This is a list of T cell receptor beta chains from one sample in a study of blood T cells in healthy people across ages. TCRdb called the 5' RACE reads again in MiXCR, with one record for every CDR3 protein. Altogether some 1.5 million distinct CDR3 sequences are present, roughly 43% being singletons, with the ten largest covering approximately 4.1%. Material for sequencing was blood. The receptors here all came from a woman aged 18-30 years in good health. CDR3s include the opening cysteine and the closing phenylalanine or tryptophan. A D gene is named only where the DNA matches it firmly. A clone size is listed for some rows: how often the clone was seen (once, few, many), or a class if it is expanded.

size	D	J	V	CDR3	DNA
.	.	TRBJ1-2	TRBV15	CATSRAAVFSSYGYTF	TGTGCCACCAGCAGAGCCGCGGTATTCTCTAGCTATGGCTACACCTTC
.	.	TRBJ1-4	TRBV2	CASSGGGGREEKLFF	TGTGCCAGCAGTGGGGGAGGAGGAAGGGAAGAAAAACTGTTTTTT
few	TRBD2	TRBJ2-1	TRBV12-3/TRBV12-4	CASSLGLAADSYNEQFF	TGTGCCAGCAGTCTCGGACTAGCTGCCGACTCCTACAATGAGCAGTTCTTC
.	TRBD1	TRBJ1-2	TRBV7-9	CASSLGTGADGYSF	TGTGCCAGCAGCTTAGGGACAGGCGCGGATGGCTACTCCTTC
.	TRBD1	TRBJ2-1	TRBV9	CASSVAGTGMTIEQFF	TGTGCCAGCAGCGTAGCCGGGACAGGGATGACTATTGAGCAGTTCTTC
.	.	TRBJ2-1	TRBV5-1	CASSPAVGDEQFF	TGCGCCAGCAGCCCCGCGGTGGGGGATGAGCAGTTCTTC
.	.	TRBJ2-7	TRBV12-3/TRBV12-4	CASSDEDHEQYF	TGTGCCAGCAGTGACGAGGACCACGAGCAGTACTTC
few	.	TRBJ2-3	TRBV20-1	CSAQSSGNTDTQYF	TGCAGTGCGCAGAGTTCGGGGAACACAGATACGCAGTATTTT
.	.	TRBJ2-1	TRBV7-2	CASSPQQRYNEQFF	TGTGCCAGCAGCCCACAGCAGAGGTACAATGAGCAGTTCTTC
few	TRBD2	TRBJ2-3	TRBV7-9	CASSLASGTYTQYF	TGTGCCAGCAGCTTGGCTAGCGGGACTTATACGCAGTATTTT
.	.	TRBJ2-7	TRBV6-6	CASGYSYEQYF	TGTGCCAGCGGTTACTCTTACGAGCAGTACTTC
.	.	TRBJ1-2	TRBV6-1	CANTLQDTGGYTF	TGTGCCAACACCCTACAGGACACGGGCGGCTACACCTTC
.	.	TRBJ2-4	TRBV11-1	CASRDTGSKNIQYF	TGTGCCAGCAGGGACACAGGATCCAAAAACATTCAGTACTTC
few	TRBD2	TRBJ2-7	TRBV7-2	CASSRGLALYEQYF	TGTGCCAGCAGCCGGGGACTAGCCCTCTACGAGCAGTACTTC
.	.	TRBJ2-1	TRBV9	CASSGRTSSYNEQFF	TGTGCCAGCAGCGGACGGACGAGCTCCTACAATGAGCAGTTCTTC
.	.	TRBJ1-2	TRBV5-1	CASSLVSENYGYTF	TGCGCCAGCAGCTTGGTCTCGGAAAACTATGGCTACACCTTC
.	TRBD2	TRBJ2-1	TRBV20-1	CSATTSGSSYNEQFF	TGCAGTGCAACGACTAGCGGCAGTTCCTACAATGAGCAGTTCTTC
few	.	TRBJ2-3	TRBV6-6	CASSYNQHDTQYF	TGTGCCAGCAGTTATAATCAACACGATACGCAGTATTTT
few	.	TRBJ2-2	TRBV28	CASGAPLIPGELFF	TGTGCCAGCGGCGCCCCGCTTATCCCCGGGGAGCTGTTTTTT
.	.	TRBJ2-5	TRBV5-1	CASSLDEGTSSYF	TGCGCCAGCAGCTTGGATGAGGGAACCTCGTCGTACTTC
few	.	TRBJ2-7	TRBV3-1	CASSHRTPTYEQYF	TGTGCCAGCAGCCACAGGACACCGACCTACGAGCAGTACTTC
.	.	TRBJ1-5	TRBV27	CASSLLTGVNQPQHF	TGTGCCAGCAGTTTACTCACTGGCGTCAATCAGCCCCAGCATTTT
few	.	TRBJ1-5	TRBV4-2	CASSQGGRSNQPQHF	TGTGCCAGCAGCCAAGGGGGACGGAGCAATCAGCCCCAGCATTTT
.	.	TRBJ2-7	TRBV20-1	CSADRPRKFNDEQYF	TGCAGTGCCGACCGACCCCGGAAGTTTAACGATGAGCAGTACTTC
.	.	TRBJ2-1	TRBV10-3	CAISESRAERYNEQFF	TGTGCCATCAGTGAGTCCAGAGCGGAGAGATACAATGAGCAGTTCTTC
once	TRBD1	TRBJ2-4	TRBV10-1	CASSESGQGEEQYF	TGCGCCAGCAGTGAGTCGGGACAGGGTGAAGAGCAGTACTTC
.	TRBD1	TRBJ1-5	TRBV20-1	CSARQTGGTNQPQHF	TGCAGTGCTAGACAGACAGGGGGCACGAATCAGCCCCAGCATTTT
few	TRBD1	TRBJ2-1	TRBV4-3	CASSLGGRGVGEQFF	TGCGCCAGCAGCCTAGGGGGCAGGGGTGTCGGTGAGCAGTTCTTC
few	.	TRBJ2-1	TRBV7-9	CASSPASGVTEQFF	TGTGCCAGCAGCCCCGCCTCTGGGGTCACTGAGCAGTTCTTC
.	.	TRBJ2-1	TRBV2	CASRPLLRGQFF	TGTGCCAGCAGACCCCTACTAAGGGGGCAGTTCTTC
.	.	TRBJ2-3	TRBV7-2	CASSLRASPADTQYF	TGTGCCAGCAGCTTACGGGCTAGCCCCGCAGATACGCAGTATTTT
.	.	TRBJ1-1	TRBV29-1	CSGGGMNTEAFF	TGCAGCGGAGGAGGGATGAACACTGAAGCTTTCTTT
.	TRBD1	TRBJ2-2	TRBV28	CASSLPGTGTGELFF	TGTGCCAGCAGTCTTCCGGGGACAGGGACCGGGGAGCTGTTTTTT
.	TRBD1	TRBJ1-2	TRBV29-1	CSVDGTGPDGYTF	TGCAGCGTTGATGGGACAGGGCCCGATGGCTACACCTTC
.	TRBD1	TRBJ1-1	TRBV3-1	CASSQITGGGTEAFF	TGTGCCAGCAGCCAAATTACAGGGGGGGGGACTGAAGCTTTCTTT
.	.	TRBJ2-1	TRBV24-1	CATGGDEQFF	TGTGCCACCGGAGGGGATGAGCAGTTCTTC
.	.	TRBJ2-1	TRBV28	CASSGTGSYRQFF	TGTGCCAGCAGTGGAACAGGAAGCTATCGGCAGTTCTTC
.	TRBD1	TRBJ1-1	TRBV7-2	CASSPTHRGHTEAFF	TGTGCCAGCAGCCCTACACACAGGGGGCACACTGAAGCTTTCTTT
once	TRBD2	TRBJ2-7	TRBV20-1	CSARGVAGGVHNEQYF	TGCAGTGCTAGAGGAGTAGCGGGAGGGGTGCACAATGAGCAGTACTTC
.	TRBD2	TRBJ2-3	TRBV4-2	CASSQDVAGAGTDTQYF	TGTGCCAGCAGCCAAGATGTAGCGGGAGCTGGCACAGATACGCAGTATTTT
.	.	TRBJ2-7	TRBV10-3	CAVCDQGAYEQYF	TGTGCCGTCTGCGACCAGGGAGCCTACGAGCAGTACTTC
.	.	TRBJ2-7	TRBV7-3	CASSLTSTYEQYF	TGTGCCAGCAGCTTAACTAGCACTTACGAGCAGTACTTC
once	.	TRBJ2-3	TRBV29-1	CSVDVGADTQYF	TGCAGCGTTGACGTAGGTGCAGATACGCAGTATTTT
once	TRBD2	TRBJ2-1	TRBV12-3/TRBV12-4	CASSRLGAGGLAGDNEQFF	TGTGCCAGCAGTCGCTTGGGCGCGGGGGGACTAGCGGGAGACAATGAGCAGTTCTTC
.	TRBD2	TRBJ2-3	TRBV27	CASVGTSGGTDTQYF	TGTGCCAGCGTCGGGACTAGCGGGGGCACAGATACGCAGTATTTT
once	TRBD1	TRBJ2-7	TRBV28	CASSYRGQTYEQYF	TGTGCCAGCAGTTACAGGGGGCAAACCTACGAGCAGTACTTC
.	.	TRBJ2-1	TRBV5-1	CASSRNPDSSRGNEQFF	TGCGCCAGCAGCCGTAACCCGGACAGTAGCCGGGGTAATGAGCAGTTCTTC
.	TRBD2	TRBJ2-3	TRBV20-1	CSARELAGLTDTQYF	TGCAGTGCTAGAGAGCTAGCGGGACTCACAGATACGCAGTATTTT
.	TRBD2	TRBJ2-1	TRBV12-3/TRBV12-4	CASSLWGGLYNEQFF	TGTGCCAGCAGTTTGTGGGGGGGACTCTACAATGAGCAGTTCTTC
few	.	TRBJ2-1	TRBV20-1	CSARDGYDSNEQFF	TGCAGTGCTAGAGATGGATACGATAGCAATGAGCAGTTCTTC
few	.	TRBJ2-7	TRBV19	CASSIQGYNEQYF	TGTGCCAGTAGTATTCAGGGATACAACGAGCAGTACTTC
.	.	TRBJ1-1	TRBV29-1	CSVTPQPNTEAFF	TGCAGCGTTACACCGCAGCCGAACACTGAAGCTTTCTTT
few	TRBD1	TRBJ2-3	TRBV15	CATSRDLGQGYTDTQYF	TGTGCCACCAGCAGAGATCTCGGACAGGGCTACACAGATACGCAGTATTTT
once	.	TRBJ1-5	TRBV18	CASSQTGQGTYSNQPQHF	TGTGCCAGCTCACAAACGGGGCAGGGCACATATAGCAATCAGCCCCAGCATTTT
.	.	TRBJ1-2	TRBV5-6	CASSFLFGPHYGYTF	TGTGCCAGCAGCTTCCTCTTCGGCCCCCACTATGGCTACACCTTC
.	TRBD1	TRBJ1-1	TRBV5-1	CASSSGQTQSLNTEAFF	TGCGCCAGCAGCTCGGGACAGACCCAATCCTTGAACACTGAAGCTTTCTTT
.	.	TRBJ2-7	TRBV6-2/TRBV6-3	CASSGSHEQYF	TGTGCCAGCTCGGGGTCGCATGAGCAGTACTTC